The 29 T cell receptor beta chains presented below share a single source sample, sequenced in a study of blood T cell repertoires in COVID-19. Clones were sequenced by immunoSEQ multiplex PCR, and TCRdb holds only the in-frame ones, with some missing. The repertoire holds 250,000 or so clones, with around four fifths as singletons. Sequenced input: peripheral blood. The receptors originated from an elderly woman with acute or convalescent COVID-19.

V and J are TRBV7-9 and TRBJ2-7; D perhaps matches TRBD2 (5 bases). Germline assignment: CDR1 SEHNR and CDR2 FQNEAQ (reference sequence). V was trimmed by 5 bases and J by 0 bases, leaving 17 bases between them. CDR3 size: 16 residues. DNA of the CDR3: TGTGCCAGCAGCCGGATTGGGAGCGGCGTCTCCTACGAGCAGTACTTC. It translates to CASSRIGSGVSYEQYF.

This clone occurred once. The chain is built from TRBV19 and TRBJ1-2; D is uncertain. Trimming stripped 8 bases from V and 6 bases from J, with 16 bases between. This CDR3 spans 13 amino acids. CDR1 LNHDA and CDR2 SQIVND come from the germline V gene (reference sequence). The CDR3 DNA sequence: TGTGCCAGTGGGTACGGCGACAAGGATGGCTACACCTTC. This sequence encodes CASGYGDKDGYTF.

This rearrangement joins TRBV19 to TRBJ2-7; 13 nucleotides match TRBD2. Germline CDR1 LNHDA, CDR2 SQIVND (reference sequence). The ends lost 6 bases at V and 6 bases at J; junction bases unmatched: 11. There are 16 residues in the CDR3. CDR3 sequence: CASSNQGLAGFGEQYF. In nucleotides, the CDR3 is TGTGCCAGTAGCAACCAGGGACTAGCGGGATTCGGCGAGCAGTACTTC.

This clone was observed once. The chain employs TRBV5-1 and TRBJ2-3; 12 nucleotides agree with TRBD2. Germline V gene data show CDR1 as SGHRS and CDR2 as YFSETQ. J gave up 7 bases and V 4 bases, and 7 bases lay outside the gene matches. This CDR3 has 15 amino acids. The CDR3 sequence is CASSRTSGGSNTQYF. The CDR3 DNA is TGCGCCAGCAGCCGCACTAGCGGGGGGTCAAATACGCAGTATTTT. Variable domain in full (rest from reference TRBV5-1 and TRBJ2-3): KAGVTQTPRYLIKTRGQQVTLSCSPISGHRSVSWYQQTPGQGLQFLFEYFSETQRNKGNFPGRFSGRQFSNSRSEMNVSTLELGDSALYLCASSRTSGGSNTQYFGPGTRLTVL.

The chain has TRBV2 and TRBJ2-7, with 7 bases lining up with TRBD1. This CDR3 has 14 amino acids. V gave up 6 bases and J gave up 0 bases; unmatched junction bases: 5. The germline V gene has CDR1 SNHLY and CDR2 FYNNEI. CDR3 sequence reads: CASRGQNPSYEQYF. Here the CDR3 DNA reads TGTGCCAGCAGGGGACAGAACCCCTCCTACGAGCAGTACTTC.

The chain has TRBV6-5 and TRBJ1-1; 7 nucleotides match TRBD1. The CDR3 is 14 amino acids. Germline lookup yields CDR1 MNHEY and CDR2 SVGAGI. Trimming cost V 0 bases and J 8 bases; bases outside gene matches: 6. For the CDR3, the DNA is TGTGCCAGCAGTTACTCGTATCGGACAGGAGAAGCTTTCTTT. It codes for CASSYSYRTGEAFF.

A word on this clone: The identical CDR3 is also encoded by other nucleotide sequences in the sample. The chain has TRBV27 and TRBJ2-1, with TRBD2 identical over 7 bases. Germline assignment: CDR1 MNHEY and CDR2 SMNVEV (reference sequence). CDR3 length equals 14 residues. With V trimmed by 3 bases and J by 5 bases, 4 bases remained unmatched. CDR3 DNA sequence: TGTGCCAGCAGTTTTGGGACTACCCACAATGAGCAGTTCTTC. Residues: CASSFGTTHNEQFF.

The chain combines TRBV7-2 with TRBJ2-7, with 8 positions matching TRBD2. The germline V gene encodes CDR1 SGHTA and CDR2 FQGNSA. V lost 2 bases and J lost 4; bases outside the gene matches: 7. The CDR3 consists of 15 residues. The chain's CDR3 is CASSLTAGEMYEQYF. CDR3 sequence (DNA): TGTGCCAGCAGCTTAACAGCGGGGGAAATGTACGAGCAGTACTTC.

The chain couples TRBV6-6 to TRBJ2-2, with D unresolved. This CDR3 has 13 residues. Germline assignment: CDR1 MNHNY and CDR2 SVGAGI (reference sequence). V was clipped by 2 bases and J by 7 bases, with 8 bases between them. The CDR3 nucleotides read TGTGCCAGCAGTTACAGCGTAGGCGGGGAGCTGTTTTTT. It is translated as CASSYSVGGELFF.

The chain links TRBV5-1 to TRBJ2-1, with D maybe TRBD2 (7 bases). This CDR3 region has 18 residues. The V and J ends lost 1 base and 5 bases respectively, with 22 bases between them. CDR1 is SGHRS and CDR2 is YFSETQ in the germline V gene. CDR3: CASSLTAGASGTDNEQFF. In nucleotides, the CDR3 is TGCGCCAGCAGCTTGACGGCAGGGGCAAGCGGGACTGACAATGAGCAGTTCTTC.

Written as DNA, the CDR3 is TGCGCCAGCAGCTTAAGGAGCCCCCCAAGTGGTGAGCAGTTCTTC. It translates to CASSLRSPPSGEQFF. This rearrangement joins TRBV5-1 to TRBJ2-1; unclear D gene. The V gene lost 2 bases and the J gene lost 9 bases, with 18 bases spanning the gap. The CDR3 runs 15 residues. Germline CDR1 and CDR2: SGHRS and YFSETQ.

The chain has TRBV6-2 or TRBV6-3 and TRBJ2-5; perhaps TRBD2 as D (6 bases). CDR3 length: 14 amino acids. Germline V gene lookup returns CDR1 MNHEY and CDR2 SVGEGT. The V and J ends lost 2 bases and 5 bases respectively, with 12 bases between them. The CDR3: CASSYGLRRETQYF. As DNA, the CDR3 is TGTGCCAGCAGTTACGGACTAAGAAGGGAGACCCAGTACTTC.

The rearrangement joins TRBV7-9 to TRBJ1-1; 9 bases match TRBD1. The junction had 6 bases not matched to a gene; V was cut back by 3 bases and J by 7 bases. This CDR3 is 14 amino acids long. Germline CDR1 and CDR2: SEHNR and FQNEAQ (reference sequence). The CDR3 nucleotides are TGTGCCAGCAGCTTCGGGGACAGGGCACATGAAGCTTTCTTT. Translating it yields CASSFGDRAHEAFF.

The rearrangement links TRBV29-1 to TRBJ2-4; D remains ambiguous. Germline CDR1 reads SQVTM; CDR2 reads ANQGSEA. V lost 5 bases, J lost 2 bases, and 7 bases lay in between. The CDR3 loop spans 12 amino acids. The CDR3 loop reads CSVLLSKNIQYF. CDR3 nucleotide sequence: TGCAGCGTTCTTCTTTCCAAAAACATTCAGTACTTC.

This clone came up a few times. The rearrangement uses TRBV5-5 and TRBJ2-5, with unresolved D. Germline V gene data show CDR1 as SGHKS and CDR2 as YYEKEE (reference sequence). The CDR3 loop spans 14 amino acids. Trimming left V 1 base short and J 5 bases short, with 12 bases between. The chain's CDR3 is CASSLRSPGETQYF. In DNA, the CDR3 is TGTGCCAGCAGCTTGAGGAGTCCCGGCGAGACCCAGTACTTC.

V gene TRBV12-3 or TRBV12-4 combines with J gene TRBJ2-2, with D uncertain. This CDR3 has 13 amino acids. Trimming took off 6 bases at V and 3 bases at J, with 8 bases between the two ends. DNA for the CDR3: TGTGCCAGCAGGAGACAAGACACCGGGGAGCTGTTTTTT. Its protein product is CASRRQDTGELFF.

The chain employs TRBV6-6 and TRBJ2-7, with D perhaps matching TRBD1 (6 bases). There are 15 residues in the CDR3. V gave up 4 bases and J gave up 3 bases, with 16 bases separating them. Germline values: CDR1 MNHNY, CDR2 SVGAGI (reference sequence). The CDR3 sequence: CASSSIDRSGYEQYF. The CDR3 coding sequence is TGTGCCAGCAGTTCCATTGACAGGTCAGGCTACGAGCAGTACTTC.

This chain connects TRBV3-1 (or the pseudogene TRBV3-2) to TRBJ2-1; 10 nucleotides line up with TRBD1. Germline-derived CDR1 and CDR2 are LGHDT and YNNKEL (reference sequence). The CDR3 is made up of 15 amino acids. V shed 4 bases, J shed 7 bases, and the junction held 7 bases outside the gene matches. The CDR3 region is CASSLGTGQGNEQFF. In DNA, the CDR3 is TGTGCCAGCAGCCTAGGAACGGGACAGGGGAATGAGCAGTTCTTC.

The rearrangement joins TRBV6-1 to TRBJ1-2, with a weak D call TRBD1 (5 bases). Trimming removed 2 bases from V and 4 bases from J, with 5 bases in between. Germline assignment: CDR1 MNHNS and CDR2 SASEGT. This CDR3 is 12 amino acids long. Here the CDR3 DNA reads TGTGCCAGCAGTGAAAGGGGCTATGGCTACACCTTC. Translation gives CASSERGYGYTF.

DNA for the CDR3: TGTGCCAGCAGCTCACAGGGGTCCGGCAATCAGCCCCAGCATTTT. It translates to CASSSQGSGNQPQHF. V is TRBV7-2 and J is TRBJ1-5; the match to TRBD1 covers 7 bases. The ends lost 4 bases at V and 2 bases at J; junction bases unmatched: 5. The length of the CDR3 is 15 residues. The V gene's germline CDR1 is SGHTA and CDR2 FQGNSA.

The CDR3, as DNA: TGTGCCTGGAGTGTAAAGTCAGCGGGAGGGCCTCATGATGAGCAGTTCTTC. Its protein is CAWSVKSAGGPHDEQFF. The chain employs TRBV30 and TRBJ2-1; TRBD2 agrees at 10 bases. J was trimmed by 8 bases and V by 0 bases; bases with no gene match: 13. Germline V lookup: CDR1 GTSNPN, CDR2 SVGIG (reference sequence). This CDR3 is 17 amino acids long.

The V call is TRBV7-3, the J call TRBJ1-1; no definite D call. This CDR3 is 13 amino acids long. V lost 2 bases, J lost 7 bases, and 11 bases lay in between. Germline loops: CDR1 SGHTA, CDR2 FQGTGA. The CDR3 protein is CASSLGSGSEAFF. The DNA of the CDR3 is TGTGCCAGCAGCTTAGGGTCGGGGAGTGAAGCTTTCTTT.

This chain connects TRBV30 to TRBJ2-7; TRBD1 matches at 8 bases. The V segment lost 8 bases and the J segment 5 bases; nucleotides outside the gene matches: 8. This CDR3 has 12 amino acids. Looked up from germline, CDR1 is GTSNPN and CDR2 is SVGIG (reference sequence). CDR3 loop: CAGDRGRHEQYF. CDR3 DNA sequence: TGTGCCGGTGACAGGGGAAGGCACGAGCAGTACTTC.

V usage is TRBV6-5 and J usage is TRBJ1-2; D gene uncertain. V dropped 7 bases and J dropped 4 bases, with 7 bases sitting between them. Germline V gives CDR1 MNHEY, CDR2 SVGAGI. This CDR3 spans 11 amino acids. The CDR3 here is CASTGGYGYTF. CDR3 DNA sequence: TGTGCCAGCACCGGAGGCTATGGCTACACCTTC.

A few counts support this clone. The J gene is TRBJ1-6, the V gene TRBV11-2, with a weak D call TRBD1 (6 bases). Trimming stripped 5 bases from V and 7 bases from J, with 15 bases between. The CDR3 is 15 amino acids. The germline CDR1 and CDR2 sequences are SGHAT and FQNNGV. CDR3 coding DNA: TGTGCCAGCAGCCGCCGGGGGGGGGCCAATTCACCCCTCCACTTT. Its protein is CASSRRGGANSPLHF.

Turning to this clone: Other nucleotide sequences in the sample specify the same CDR3. The V gene is TRBV30, the J gene TRBJ2-2; D is uncertain. The V end lost 1 base, the J end lost 4 bases, and 4 bases lay between the germline ends. Germline CDR1 reads GTSNPN; CDR2 reads SVGIG (reference sequence). This CDR3 is built from 12 residues. CDR3 region: CAWSDGTGELFF. In nucleotides, the CDR3 is TGTGCCTGGAGTGACGGCACCGGGGAGCTGTTTTTT.

This clone showed up just a few times. This chain links TRBV6-5 with TRBJ2-7, with 8 nucleotides matching TRBD2. Germline V gene data show CDR1 as MNHEY and CDR2 as SVGAGI. The CDR3 runs 15 residues. Trimming cost V 6 bases and J 4 bases; bases outside gene matches: 11. CDR3 coding DNA: TGTGCCAGCAGGGGAGGGACTAGTTCCGAATACGAGCAGTACTTC. This gives the protein CASRGGTSSEYEQYF.

This chain links TRBV5-1 with TRBJ2-2, with D tentatively TRBD1 (6 bases). CDR1 and CDR2 (germline): SGHRS, YFSETQ. V was shortened by 4 bases and J by 0 bases, with 13 bases between the two germline ends. This CDR3 comprises 16 residues. The CDR3, as DNA: TGCGCCAGCAGCCCAAACAGGGTGGCGAACACCGGGGAGCTGTTTTTT. Protein: CASSPNRVANTGELFF.

Turning to this clone: The junction departs from germline at one end; a sequencing error may be responsible. The chain carries TRBV7-7 and TRBJ2-7; TRBD1 matches at 7 bases. Germline V CDR1 and CDR2: SSHAT, FNYEAQ (reference sequence). The CDR3 has 14 amino acids. Written as DNA, the CDR3 is TGTGCTAGCAGCCCTGGGACAGCTCCCTACGAGCAGTACTTC. Its translation is CASSPGTAPYEQYF.